Listed below are T cell receptor beta chains from one sample, sequenced in a study of cytomegalovirus exposure and HLA in healthy donors. Some clones are missing from TCRdb's copy, which holds only in-frame ones; the method was immunoSEQ multiplex PCR. The table shows about 190,000 clones, with approximately 75% occurring only once. Sequenced input: PBMCs. These receptors originate from a man in his thirties or forties in good health and CMV-seropositive. Each CDR3 is given with its conserved first and last residue. Fields, in order: clone size, V gene, J gene, D gene, CDR3 DNA, CDR3 protein. A D gene is named only where the DNA matches it firmly. Part of the rows lack a size; the others show once, few, many or a class for expanded clones.

>few|TRBV7-9|TRBJ2-1|TRBD2
TGTGCCAGCAGCTATACCGGGGGACTAGCGGGACGGACCTACAATGAGCAGTTCTTC
CASSYTGGLAGRTYNEQFF
>few|TRBV6-1|TRBJ2-5|TRBD2
TGTGCCAGCAGTGAACTAGCGGGGGTGATGGCCCAGTACTTC
CASSELAGVMAQYF
>NA|TRBV6-6|TRBJ2-7|NA
TGTGCCAGCAGTTACTCGAACCGCGCACAGTACTTC
CASSYSNRAQYF
>NA|TRBV11-2|TRBJ1-2|NA
TGTGCCAGCAGCTTAGCCCTCGAGAGCTATGGCTACACCTTC
CASSLALESYGYTF
>once|TRBV6-4|TRBJ1-1|NA
TGTGCCAGCAGTGACGGGGCAGGGGTGAACGCTGAAGCTTTCTTT
CASSDGAGVNAEAFF
>NA|TRBV30|TRBJ2-3|NA
TGTGCCTGGAGTCCCGGGGGAGATACGCAGTATTTT
CAWSPGGDTQYF
>NA|TRBV9|TRBJ2-5|TRBD1
TGTGCCAGCAGCTCAACAACGGAAGGGGACAGTGCCCAAGAGACCCAGTACTTC
CASSSTTEGDSAQETQYF
>NA|TRBV10-1|TRBJ2-1|NA
TGCGCCAGCAGTGGGCGGCGGCACCCCTGCTACAATGAGCAGTTCTTC
CASSGRRHPCYNEQFF
>NA|TRBV5-4|TRBJ2-5|NA
TGTGCCAGCAGCGTTGGGAGCTCCTTCAGGGAGACCCAGTACTTC
CASSVGSSFRETQYF
>few|TRBV6-6|TRBJ2-1|NA
TGTGCCAGCAGTGTCGGGTTAAACTGGCTTTTCTTC
CASSVGLNWLFF
>NA|TRBV4-3|TRBJ2-7|NA
TGCGCCAGCAGCCAAGAAAAGAGGGGGTCCTCCTACGAGCAGTACTTC
CASSQEKRGSSYEQYF
>few|TRBV28|TRBJ1-2|NA
TGTGCCAGCAGTTTGGAGGTGAACTATGGCTACACCTTC
CASSLEVNYGYTF
>NA|TRBV5-1|TRBJ2-5|TRBD1
TGCGCCAGCAGCGTGGGCAGGGGGTTTAGGGAGACCCAGTACTTC
CASSVGRGFRETQYF
>NA|TRBV7-6|TRBJ2-1|TRBD2
TGTGCCAGCAGCCCGAGCGGGGGAAGGAATGAGCAGTTCTTC
CASSPSGGRNEQFF
>NA|TRBV7-8|TRBJ2-6|NA
TGTGCCAGCGCGGAGGGAAGCTCTGGGGCCAACGTCCTGACTTTC
CASAEGSSGANVLTF
>NA|TRBV10-3|TRBJ1-1|NA
TGTGCCATAAATGGGGGGGGGCGGAGAACTGAAGCTTTCTTT
CAINGGGRRTEAFF
>NA|TRBV7-9|TRBJ2-2|NA
TGTGCCAGCAGCCCCGTGGCTAGCCACACCGGGGAGCTGTTTTTT
CASSPVASHTGELFF
>once|TRBV6-6|TRBJ1-2|TRBD1
TGTGCCAGCATCGACCCAGGACAGGGAGACTATGGCTACACCTTC
CASIDPGQGDYGYTF
>NA|TRBV15|TRBJ2-1|TRBD2
TGTGCCACCAGCAGGTCGAGCGGGGGGGTCTACAATGAGCAGTTCTTC
CATSRSSGGVYNEQFF
>NA|TRBV4-1|TRBJ2-5|NA
TGCGCCAGCAGCGAAGCTCCCGGGACAATGTACCAAGAGACCCAGTACTTC
CASSEAPGTMYQETQYF
>NA|TRBV4-3|TRBJ1-1|NA
TGCGCCAGCAGCCAAGTCAGCTTCAGGGTAGGCACTGAAGCTTTCTTT
CASSQVSFRVGTEAFF
>NA|TRBV28|TRBJ2-1|TRBD2
TGTGCCAGCAGGTCCGTACTAGCGGGCATTTACAATGAGCAGTTCTTC
CASRSVLAGIYNEQFF
>NA|TRBV10-2|TRBJ2-6|TRBD1
TGCGCCAGCAGTGAGTCCCGGCCGGGACAGGGGGCTGCTGGGGCCAACGTCCTGACTTTC
CASSESRPGQGAAGANVLTF
>NA|TRBV6-5|TRBJ1-1|TRBD1
TGTGCCAGCAAAACAGGGGTTTTGAGGCCTGAAGCTTTCTTT
CASKTGVLRPEAFF
>NA|TRBV4-3|TRBJ2-3|TRBD2
TGCGCCAGCAGCCAGGCCGGGGGGGCCATTGCAGATACGCAGTATTTT
CASSQAGGAIADTQYF
>NA|TRBV7-2|TRBJ1-1|NA
TGTGCCAGCAGGGTCGTGGGGCCGAACACTGAAGCTTTCTTT
CASRVVGPNTEAFF
>once|TRBV7-8|TRBJ2-7|NA
TGTGCCAGCAGCCACCGCAGGGGCGCCCCCTACGAGCAGTACTTC
CASSHRRGAPYEQYF
>few|TRBV27|TRBJ2-5|TRBD1
TGTGCCAGCAGTCCGCGGACAGGACGCGGTTGGGAGACCCAGTACTTC
CASSPRTGRGWETQYF
>once|TRBV28|TRBJ2-5|NA
TGTGCCAGCAGTTCCCTCGGGGTCCAAGAGACCCAGTACTTC
CASSSLGVQETQYF
>NA|TRBV27|TRBJ2-7|NA
TGTGCCAGCAGTTCGATGGGGCCCTCCTACGAGCAGTACTTC
CASSSMGPSYEQYF
>few|TRBV6-4|TRBJ1-1|NA
TGTGCCAGCAGTGTACAAGGCGGGAACACTGAAGCTTTCTTT
CASSVQGGNTEAFF
>NA|TRBV7-3|TRBJ2-2|TRBD2
TGTGCCAGCAGCCCCTTGGGACTAACGAACACCGGGGAGCTGTTTTTT
CASSPLGLTNTGELFF
>NA|TRBV28|TRBJ2-7|NA
TGTGCCAGCGAAGGCGGGGACTACGAGCAGTACTTC
CASEGGDYEQYF
>NA|TRBV6-5|TRBJ1-3|NA
TGTGCCAGCAGTTACTCACAAGTCTCTGGAAACACCATATATTTT
CASSYSQVSGNTIYF
>once|TRBV11-2|TRBJ1-3|TRBD1
TGTGCCAGCAGCTCCCAAACAGGGGGAAGGGGAAACACCATATATTTT
CASSSQTGGRGNTIYF
>few|TRBV18|TRBJ2-7|NA
TGTGCCAGCTCACCAACAGGTAATGTCTACGAGCAGTACTTC
CASSPTGNVYEQYF
>NA|TRBV30|TRBJ1-1|TRBD1
TGTGCCTGGGGGACAGGGCGGACCACTGAAGCTTTCTTT
CAWGTGRTTEAFF
>NA|TRBV5-1|TRBJ2-7|TRBD2
TGCGCCAGCAGCTTGGCGGGAGGGAGCCTGAACGAGCAGTACTTC
CASSLAGGSLNEQYF
>NA|TRBV7-2|TRBJ2-4|TRBD1
TGTGCCAGCAGCTGGACAGGGCAAAACATTCAGTACTTC
CASSWTGQNIQYF
>NA|TRBV14|TRBJ2-7|TRBD1
TGTGCCAGCAGCCAGTCGGGACAGGCCTTCTACGAGCAGTACTTC
CASSQSGQAFYEQYF
>NA|TRBV9|TRBJ1-2|NA
TGTGCCAGCAGCGTGGGAGGAAACTACACCTTC
CASSVGGNYTF
>NA|TRBV28|TRBJ1-5|TRBD1
TGTGCCAGCAGTTTATGGAGACAGGGGGCTAATCAGCCCCAGCATTTT
CASSLWRQGANQPQHF
>few|TRBV28|TRBJ1-2|NA
TGTGCCAGCAAGGACAGTATCAACTATGGCTACACCTTC
CASKDSINYGYTF
>NA|TRBV7-9|TRBJ1-6|NA
TGTGCCAGCAGTACGGAGAATTCACCCCTCCACTTT
CASSTENSPLHF